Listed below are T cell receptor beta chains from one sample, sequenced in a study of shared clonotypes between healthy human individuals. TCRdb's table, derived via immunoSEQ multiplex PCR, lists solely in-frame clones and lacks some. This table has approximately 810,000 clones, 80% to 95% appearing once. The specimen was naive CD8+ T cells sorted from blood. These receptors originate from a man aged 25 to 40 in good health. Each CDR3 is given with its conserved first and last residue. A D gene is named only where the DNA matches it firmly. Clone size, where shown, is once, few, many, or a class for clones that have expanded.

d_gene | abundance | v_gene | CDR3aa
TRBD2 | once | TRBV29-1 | CSVEWAGGGNEQFF
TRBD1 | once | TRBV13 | CASSQDRGVNEQFF
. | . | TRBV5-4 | CASSLGLAGTNEQFF
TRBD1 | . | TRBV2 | CASSVGTGFTGELFF
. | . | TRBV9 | CASSPGLATYEQYF
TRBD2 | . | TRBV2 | CASSEMPSGSLAGELFF
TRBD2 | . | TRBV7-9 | CASSFPAGGPHEQFF
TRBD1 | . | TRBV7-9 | CASSSDRESGETQYF
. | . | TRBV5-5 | CASSLVGTYEQYF
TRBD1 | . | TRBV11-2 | CASSKTAGQGGYEQYF
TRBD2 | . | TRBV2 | CASYSPYPRSRLAEGRTSYNEQFF
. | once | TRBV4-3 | CASSQARHGAYEQYF
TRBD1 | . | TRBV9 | CASSSQGAIYF
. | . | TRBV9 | CASSVGGYEQFF
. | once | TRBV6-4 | CASSDEWGTSYNEQFF
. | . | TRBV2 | CASSDGLGGPYNEQFF
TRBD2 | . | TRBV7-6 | CASSSTSGKDGELFF
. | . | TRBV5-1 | CASSLAGGSSQPQHF
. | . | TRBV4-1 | CASSQRQEQPQHF
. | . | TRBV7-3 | CASSPSGGTDTQYF
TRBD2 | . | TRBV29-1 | CSVVSGRAHEQYF
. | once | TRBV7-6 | CASSADPSTDTQYF
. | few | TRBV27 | CASSFQAPTGELFF
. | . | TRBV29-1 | CSVTSGENTEAFF
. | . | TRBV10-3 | CAARSGNEQFF
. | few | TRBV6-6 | CASLRDGELFF
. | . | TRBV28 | CASSLRGGDYNEQFF
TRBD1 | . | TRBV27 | CASSPNPVTGVSYGYTF
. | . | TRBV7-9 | CASSPFGRYEQYF
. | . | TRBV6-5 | CASSTNSAGTDTQYF
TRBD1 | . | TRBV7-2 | CASSLGTGEGQPQHF
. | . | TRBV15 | CATSSYDTGELFF
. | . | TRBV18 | CASSRGGRGKNIQYF
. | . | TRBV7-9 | CASSADSSNEQYF
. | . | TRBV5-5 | CASSGDGRSNEKLFF
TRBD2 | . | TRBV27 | CASSLWTSPDTQYF
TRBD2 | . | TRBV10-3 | CAISESRLAGDEQYF